This T cell receptor beta chain was found in a study of Ad26.COV2.S vaccination and SARS-CoV-2 variants. Study findings and constraints: After vaccination, reports described spike-specific CD8+ and CD4+ T cell responses as showing substantial breadth.

As for treatment: roughly 19 received Ad26.COV2.S at low or high dose, single or two shots; several received placebo; per-sample allocation not given. Sampling occurred on day 63 after the first vaccine or placebo injection. Data came from immunoSEQ multiplex PCR; TCRdb stores just in-frame clones and leaves some out. The table lists about 370,000 clones, about 85% of them singletons, with under 4% in the top ten. The CDR3 covers 16 residues. Germline CDR1 is MNHEY and CDR2 is SVGEGT. The V end lost 5 bases, the J end lost 8 bases, and 19 bases lay between the germline ends. On this clone itself: What it binds is unknown.

The receptor comes from a person between 18 and 60 years old who received the Ad26.COV2.S COVID-19 vaccine or a placebo. The V and J genes are TRBV6-2 or TRBV6-3 and TRBJ1-6; D gene unclear. The sequenced sample was peripheral blood, obtained in a trial of Ad26.COV2.S vaccine versus placebo. CDR3 residues: CASSPYRALVDSPLHF. DNA of the CDR3: TGTGCCAGCAGTCCCTACCGGGCCCTTGTTGATTCACCCCTCCACTTT.